Below are 9 T cell receptor beta chains sequenced from a single sample in a study of technical replicates of blood from a handful of donors. The protocol was immunoSEQ multiplex PCR, while the TCRdb copy is restricted to in-frame clones and leaves out a portion. The table lists under 75,000 clones, around 96% of them singletons, with approximately 0.4% in the top ten. The sample was T cells isolated from PBMCs. The receptors stem from a human donor in good health.

The chain uses TRBV9 and TRBJ2-2; D ambiguous. The CDR3 covers 15 residues. CDR1 and CDR2 (germline): SGDLS, YYNGEE. Trimming pared 0 bases from V and 2 bases from J, leaving 8 bases between. CDR3 in amino acids: CASSVAPHNTGELFF. CDR3 sequence (DNA): TGTGCCAGCAGCGTAGCTCCACATAACACCGGGGAGCTGTTTTTT.

The rearrangement links TRBV7-9 to TRBJ2-7, with a tentative D call TRBD2 (5 bases). The CDR3 is 12 amino acids. Between the trimmed V and J ends, which lost 3 bases and 6 bases, there was a span of 9 bases. Germline V gene data show CDR1 as SEHNR and CDR2 as FQNEAQ (reference sequence). The DNA for the CDR3 is TGTGCCAGCAGCTTGGCGGGCGGCGAGCAGTACTTC. This codes for CASSLAGGEQYF. The complete variable domain, with remaining parts taken from reference TRBV7-9 and TRBJ2-7, reads DTGVSQNPRHKITKRGQNVTFRCDPISEHNRLYWYRQTLGQGPEFLTYFQNEAQLEKSRLLSDRFSAERPKGSFSTLEIQRTEQGDSAMYLCASSLAGGEQYFGPGTRLTVT.

DNA of the CDR3: TGTGCCAGCAGAGGGGGCCACCGTGGGACACCTGAGAATGAGCAGTTCTTC. Protein sequence: CASRGGHRGTPENEQFF. V and J are TRBV28 and TRBJ2-1; 7 bases agree with TRBD1. The junction had 18 bases not matched to a gene; V was cut back by 6 bases and J by 7 bases. The germline V gene has CDR1 MDHEN and CDR2 SYDVKM. This CDR3 spans 17 amino acids.

This chain uses TRBV28 with TRBJ2-3; 8 positions match TRBD1. CDR1 is MDHEN, CDR2 SYDVKM, per germline. The CDR3 spans 15 residues. Germline trimming cut 5 bases from V and 3 bases from J; bases unmatched to any gene: 7. The CDR3 sequence: CASSPWTGSTDTQYF. The CDR3 DNA is TGTGCCAGCAGTCCATGGACAGGGTCGACAGATACGCAGTATTTT.

The genes are TRBV28 and TRBJ1-5; 7 bases fit TRBD1. Germline V gene data show CDR1 as MDHEN and CDR2 as SYDVKM. V dropped 6 bases and J dropped 3; count of bases not matched to a gene: 5. The CDR3 length is 14 residues. The CDR3 DNA follows: TGTGCCAGCAGCACGGACAGGTTCAATCAGCCCCAGCATTTT. It is translated as CASSTDRFNQPQHF.

In this sample, this clone turned up a few times. This chain uses TRBV29-1 with TRBJ1-1; D gene ambiguous. Trimming stripped 7 bases from V and 6 bases from J, with 9 bases between. The CDR3 loop spans 10 amino acids. CDR1 and CDR2 (germline): SQVTM, ANQGSEA. The CDR3 loop reads CSDSCAEAFF. The CDR3 nucleotides read TGCAGCGACTCCTGTGCTGAAGCTTTCTTT. The complete variable domain, with remaining parts taken from reference TRBV29-1 and TRBJ1-1, reads SAVISQKPSRDICQRGTSLTIQCQVDSQVTMMFWYRQQPGQSLTLIATANQGSEATYESGFVIDKFPISRPNLTFSTLTVSNMSPEDSSIYLCSDSCAEAFFGQGTRLTVV.

The chain employs TRBV29-1 and TRBJ2-2; D gene unclear. The ends were cut back, 5 bases at V and 4 bases at J, with 14 bases in the middle. CDR1 is SQVTM, CDR2 ANQGSEA, per germline. The CDR3 is 14 amino acids. DNA of the CDR3: TGCAGCGTTAGAGGAACGGAAACCACCGGGGAGCTGTTTTTT. Translation: CSVRGTETTGELFF.

The rearrangement uses TRBV7-8 and TRBJ2-7, with D perhaps matching TRBD2 (5 bases). CDR3 length: 13 residues. V was trimmed by 8 bases and J by 0 bases, leaving 11 bases between them. Per germline, CDR1 SGHVS and CDR2 FQNEAQ. Here the CDR3 DNA reads TGTGCCAGCGGGCGGGTAAGCTCCTACGAGCAGTACTTC. Protein sequence: CASGRVSSYEQYF. Supplemented by reference TRBV7-8 and TRBJ2-7, the full variable domain reads GAGVSQSPRYKVAKRGQDVALRCDPISGHVSLFWYQQALGQGPEFLTYFQNEAQLDKSGLPSDRFFAERPEGSVSTLKIQRTQQEDSAVYLCASGRVSSYEQYFGPGTRLTVT.

This clone was found a few times. CDR3 amino acids: CASSMGGLQPQHF. In DNA, the CDR3 is TGTGCCAGTAGTATGGGGGGGCTCCAGCCCCAGCATTTT. V usage is TRBV19 and J usage is TRBJ1-5; tentatively, D is TRBD1 (6 bases). Trimming removed 3 bases from V and 7 bases from J, with 10 bases in between. The CDR3 runs 13 residues. Germline V gene sequence: CDR1 LNHDA, CDR2 SQIVND (reference sequence).